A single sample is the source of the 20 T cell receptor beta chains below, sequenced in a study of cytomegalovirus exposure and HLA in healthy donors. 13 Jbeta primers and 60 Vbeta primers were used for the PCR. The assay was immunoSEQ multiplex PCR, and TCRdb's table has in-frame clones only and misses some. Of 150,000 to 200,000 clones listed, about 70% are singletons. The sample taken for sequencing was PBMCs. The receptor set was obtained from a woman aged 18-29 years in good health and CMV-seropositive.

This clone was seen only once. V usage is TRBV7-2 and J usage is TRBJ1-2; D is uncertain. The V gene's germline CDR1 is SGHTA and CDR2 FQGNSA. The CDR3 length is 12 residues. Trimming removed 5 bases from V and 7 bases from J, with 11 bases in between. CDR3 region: CASSPIGPGYTF. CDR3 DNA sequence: TGTGCCAGCAGCCCAATCGGTCCTGGCTACACCTTC.

CDR3 sequence (DNA): TGTGCCAGCAGCGTAGGGACTGCCTCAGATACGCAGTATTTT. This translates into CASSVGTASDTQYF. The chain has TRBV9 and TRBJ2-3, with a tentative D call TRBD2 (5 bases). V was shortened by 0 bases and J by 4 bases, with 9 bases between the two germline ends. Germline lookup yields CDR1 SGDLS and CDR2 YYNGEE. CDR3 size: 14 residues.

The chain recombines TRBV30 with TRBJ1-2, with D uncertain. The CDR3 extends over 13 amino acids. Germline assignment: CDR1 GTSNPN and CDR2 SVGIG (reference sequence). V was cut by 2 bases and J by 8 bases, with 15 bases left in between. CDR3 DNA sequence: TGTGCCTGGAGTATACCAGGAATTCGCGGCTACACCTTC. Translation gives CAWSIPGIRGYTF.

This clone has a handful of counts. In DNA, the CDR3 is TGTGCCAGTACTTTCACGGGAAGCTCCTATAATTCACCCCTCCACTTT. Its protein product is CASTFTGSSYNSPLHF. This chain joins TRBV19 and TRBJ1-6; D unclear. Germline assignment: CDR1 LNHDA and CDR2 SQIVND (reference sequence). The CDR3 runs 16 residues. V was clipped by 7 bases and J by 0 bases, with 13 bases between them. Together with reference TRBV19 and TRBJ1-6, the CDR3 gives the full variable domain: DGGITQSPKYLFRKEGQNVTLSCEQNLNHDAMYWYRQDPGQGLRLIYYSQIVNDFQKGDIAEGYSVSREKKESFPLTVTSAQKNPTAFYLCASTFTGSSYNSPLHFGNGTRLTVT.

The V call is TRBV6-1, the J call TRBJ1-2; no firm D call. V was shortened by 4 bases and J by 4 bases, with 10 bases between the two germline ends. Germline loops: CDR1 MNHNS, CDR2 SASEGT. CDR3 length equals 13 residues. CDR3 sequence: CASSVGGSYGYTF. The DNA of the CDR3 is TGTGCCAGCAGTGTTGGCGGATCCTATGGCTACACCTTC.

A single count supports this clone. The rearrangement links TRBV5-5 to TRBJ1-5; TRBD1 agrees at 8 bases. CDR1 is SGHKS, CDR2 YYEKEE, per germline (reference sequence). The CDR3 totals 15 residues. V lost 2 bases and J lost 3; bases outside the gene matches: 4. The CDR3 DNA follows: TGTGCCAGCAGCTTCAGGACAGGGTTCAATCAGCCCCAGCATTTT. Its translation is CASSFRTGFNQPQHF.

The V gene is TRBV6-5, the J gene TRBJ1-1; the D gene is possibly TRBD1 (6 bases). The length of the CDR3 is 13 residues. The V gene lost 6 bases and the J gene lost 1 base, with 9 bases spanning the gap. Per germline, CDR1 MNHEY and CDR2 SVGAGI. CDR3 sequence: CASRMGQNTEAFF. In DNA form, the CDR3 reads TGTGCCAGCAGAATGGGACAGAACACTGAAGCTTTCTTT.

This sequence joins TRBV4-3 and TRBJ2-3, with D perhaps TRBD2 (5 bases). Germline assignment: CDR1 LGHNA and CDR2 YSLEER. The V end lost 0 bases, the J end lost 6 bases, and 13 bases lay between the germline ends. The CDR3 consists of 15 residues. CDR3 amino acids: CASSQETRVVDTQYF. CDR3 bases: TGCGCCAGCAGCCAAGAAACTAGAGTCGTCGATACGCAGTATTTT.

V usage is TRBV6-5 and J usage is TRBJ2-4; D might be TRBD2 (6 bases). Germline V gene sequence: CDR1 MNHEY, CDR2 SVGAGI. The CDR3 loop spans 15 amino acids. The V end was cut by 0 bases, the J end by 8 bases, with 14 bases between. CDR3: CASSYSSPPGDIQYF. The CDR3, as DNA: TGTGCCAGCAGTTACTCCTCCCCGCCGGGAGACATTCAGTACTTC.

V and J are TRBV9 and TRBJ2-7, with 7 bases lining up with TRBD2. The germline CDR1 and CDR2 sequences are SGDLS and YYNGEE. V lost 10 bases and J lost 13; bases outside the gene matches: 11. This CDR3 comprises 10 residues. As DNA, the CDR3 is TGTGCCCTGAGAGCGGGGTTGCAATACTTC. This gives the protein CALRAGLQYF.

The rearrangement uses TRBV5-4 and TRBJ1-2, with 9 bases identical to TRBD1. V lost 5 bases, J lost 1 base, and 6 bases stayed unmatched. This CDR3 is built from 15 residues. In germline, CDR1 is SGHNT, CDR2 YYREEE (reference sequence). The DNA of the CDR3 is TGTGCCAGCAGAGTTAGGACAGGGGTTAACTATGGCTACACCTTC. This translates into CASRVRTGVNYGYTF.

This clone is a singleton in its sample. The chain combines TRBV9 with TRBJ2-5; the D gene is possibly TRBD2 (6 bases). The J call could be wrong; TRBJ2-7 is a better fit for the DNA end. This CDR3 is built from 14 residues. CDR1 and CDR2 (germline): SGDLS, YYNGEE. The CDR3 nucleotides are TGTGCCAGCAGCTTTGCAGGGCAGGGAGGCGAGCAGTACTTC. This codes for CASSFAGQGGEQYF.

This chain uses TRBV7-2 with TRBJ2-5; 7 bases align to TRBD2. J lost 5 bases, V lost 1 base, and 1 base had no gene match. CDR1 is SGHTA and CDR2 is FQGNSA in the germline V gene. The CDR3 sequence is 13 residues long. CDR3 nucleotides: TGTGCCAGCAGCTTAGGGCGGGGGGAGACCCAGTACTTC. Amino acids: CASSLGRGETQYF. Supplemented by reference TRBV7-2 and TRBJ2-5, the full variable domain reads GAGVSQSPSNKVTEKGKDVELRCDPISGHTALYWYRQSLGQGLEFLIYFQGNSAPDKSGLPSDRFSAERTGGSVSTLTIQRTQQEDSAVYLCASSLGRGETQYFGPGTRLLVL.

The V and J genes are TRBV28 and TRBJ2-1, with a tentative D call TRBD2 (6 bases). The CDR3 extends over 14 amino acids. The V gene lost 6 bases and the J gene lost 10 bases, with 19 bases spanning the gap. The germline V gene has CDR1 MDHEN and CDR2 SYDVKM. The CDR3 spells CASSLDMGRGEQFF. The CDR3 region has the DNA TGTGCCAGCAGCCTCGACATGGGACGGGGGGAGCAGTTCTTC.

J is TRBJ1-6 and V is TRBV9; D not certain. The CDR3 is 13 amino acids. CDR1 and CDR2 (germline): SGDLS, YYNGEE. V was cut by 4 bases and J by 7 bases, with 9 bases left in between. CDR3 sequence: CASSPNANSPLHF. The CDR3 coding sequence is TGTGCCAGCAGCCCTAATGCCAATTCACCCCTCCACTTT.

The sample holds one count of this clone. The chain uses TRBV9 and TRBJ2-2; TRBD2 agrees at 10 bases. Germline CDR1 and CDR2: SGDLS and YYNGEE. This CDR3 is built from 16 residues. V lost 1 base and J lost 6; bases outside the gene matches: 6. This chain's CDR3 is CASSVRPSGSPGELFF. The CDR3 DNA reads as TGTGCCAGCAGCGTACGCCCTAGCGGGAGTCCCGGGGAGCTGTTTTTT.

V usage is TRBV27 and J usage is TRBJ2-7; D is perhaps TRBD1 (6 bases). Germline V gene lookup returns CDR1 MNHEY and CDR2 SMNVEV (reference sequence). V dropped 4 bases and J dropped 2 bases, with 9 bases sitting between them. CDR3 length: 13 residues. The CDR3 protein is CASSYRTAYEQYF. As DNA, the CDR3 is TGTGCCAGCAGTTATAGGACAGCCTACGAGCAGTACTTC.

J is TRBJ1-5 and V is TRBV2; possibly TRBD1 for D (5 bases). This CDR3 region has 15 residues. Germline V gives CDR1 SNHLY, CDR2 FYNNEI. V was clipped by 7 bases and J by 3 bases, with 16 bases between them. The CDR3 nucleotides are TGTGCCAGCACCCGGGAGGGGACGGTCAATCAGCCCCAGCATTTT. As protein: CASTREGTVNQPQHF.

The CDR3 DNA reads as TGTGCCAGCAGTGATGGGCGAGGACTCCAAGAGACCCAGTACTTC. Translating it yields CASSDGRGLQETQYF. The rearrangement links TRBV2 to TRBJ2-5; tentatively, D is TRBD2 (5 bases). V was clipped by 3 bases and J by 1 base, with 12 bases between them. Looked up from germline, CDR1 is SNHLY and CDR2 is FYNNEI. CDR3 length: 15 residues.

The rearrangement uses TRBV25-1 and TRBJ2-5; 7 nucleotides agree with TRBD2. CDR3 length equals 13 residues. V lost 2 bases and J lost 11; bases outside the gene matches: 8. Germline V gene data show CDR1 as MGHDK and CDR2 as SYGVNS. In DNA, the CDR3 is TGTGCCAGCAGTGAACTAGCGGTAAGGGAGCAGTACTTC. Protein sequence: CASSELAVREQYF. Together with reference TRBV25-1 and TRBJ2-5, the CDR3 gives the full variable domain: EADIYQTPRYLVIGTGKKITLECSQTMGHDKMYWYQQDPGMELHLIHYSYGVNSTEKGDLSSESTVSRIRTEHFPLTLESARPSHTSQYLCASSELAVREQYFGPGTRLLVL.